This is a list of T cell receptor beta chains from one sample in a study of beta chain features in type 1 diabetes. Generated by immunoSEQ multiplex PCR, the TCRdb table keeps only in-frame clones and is missing some. The table lists some 140,000 clones, just over 9% of them singletons. The sample comprised central memory CD4+ T cells from blood. The receptors come from a young man in good health. CDR3s include the opening cysteine and the closing phenylalanine or tryptophan. Clone size appears in some rows only: once, few, many, or a class for an expanded clone.

cdr3_aa	v_call	clone_size
CASSTGLAGVTQYF	TRBV7-2	few
CASSNSGTSYNEQFF	TRBV7-9	NA
CASSPGTGGPYYEQYF	TRBV18	few
CASSMDGLRYSNQPQHF	TRBV19	NA
CSVTTGAYNSPLHF	TRBV29-1	few
CASSKQMGLEQFF	TRBV7-9	few
CASSQDSSGGHQETQYF	TRBV4-1	few
CASSTQRQGPNREQYF	TRBV11-2	few
CASTPLAGGSYEQYF	TRBV5-1	NA
CASSLDSEQYF	TRBV5-6	few
CASGGTGAQPQHF	TRBV19	few
CASTAGMNTEAFF	TRBV5-1	few
CASSLAGRGQSPLHF	TRBV7-9	NA
CASSQDQNQPQHF	TRBV4-3	NA
CASSFRGFYGYTF	TRBV6-5	NA
CASRQGANQPQHF	TRBV6-5	NA
CASSQETAVNEKLFF	TRBV4-1	few
CAISDRANTEAFF	TRBV10-3	many
CASSWDRFAGYTF	TRBV6-5	few
CASSLPSGGPTDTQYF	TRBV11-2	NA
CASSYSRLWGDTEAFF	TRBV6-5	NA
CASSAPGGWNTGELFF	TRBV18	NA
CATKSGSYGYTF	TRBV28	NA
CASSLAETGAEAFF	TRBV5-1	NA
CASSQQSGTLQETQYF	TRBV4-3	NA
CAWSVQQQTQYF	TRBV30	few
CASSSDQGQGDGYTF	TRBV5-1	few
CASRFRDRSVGETQYF	TRBV2	few
CASSTRQGWTDTQYF	TRBV18	NA
CASRRDRGYEQYF	TRBV6-5	few
CASSSVDSNQPQHF	TRBV7-2	few
CASSPVEVHTPNEQFF	TRBV6-6	NA
CASSLLQGSGANVLTF	TRBV7-8	NA
CASSYTGLAGADTQYF	TRBV6-5	NA
CASSIEDRAITF	TRBV19	few
CASSKGTGDYGYTF	TRBV21-1	NA
CASRIIANTGELFF	TRBV5-1	few
CASSPSTVRNSPLHF	TRBV5-1	few
CASSPTSQGNTEAFF	TRBV2	NA
CASSISKGGDRISGYTF	TRBV19	few
CASSLGGQSYEQYF	TRBV5-4	NA
CAWTSRLAGALGHNEQFF	TRBV30	NA
CASRDAGTGGNTGELFF	TRBV5-1	few